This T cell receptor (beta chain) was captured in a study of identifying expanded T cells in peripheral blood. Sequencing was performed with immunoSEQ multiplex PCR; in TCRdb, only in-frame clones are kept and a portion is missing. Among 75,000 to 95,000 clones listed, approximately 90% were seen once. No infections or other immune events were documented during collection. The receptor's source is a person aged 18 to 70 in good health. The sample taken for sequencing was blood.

Here the CDR3 reads CASSYSLLYEQYF. The CDR3 DNA sequence: TGTGCCAGCAGTTACTCCTTATTGTACGAGCAGTACTTC. The J gene is TRBJ2-7, the V gene TRBV6-6, with D unclear. The CDR3 extends over 13 amino acids. V was pared by 0 bases and J by 4 bases, with 7 bases between. CDR1 and CDR2 from the germline V gene are MNHNY and SVGAGI (reference sequence).